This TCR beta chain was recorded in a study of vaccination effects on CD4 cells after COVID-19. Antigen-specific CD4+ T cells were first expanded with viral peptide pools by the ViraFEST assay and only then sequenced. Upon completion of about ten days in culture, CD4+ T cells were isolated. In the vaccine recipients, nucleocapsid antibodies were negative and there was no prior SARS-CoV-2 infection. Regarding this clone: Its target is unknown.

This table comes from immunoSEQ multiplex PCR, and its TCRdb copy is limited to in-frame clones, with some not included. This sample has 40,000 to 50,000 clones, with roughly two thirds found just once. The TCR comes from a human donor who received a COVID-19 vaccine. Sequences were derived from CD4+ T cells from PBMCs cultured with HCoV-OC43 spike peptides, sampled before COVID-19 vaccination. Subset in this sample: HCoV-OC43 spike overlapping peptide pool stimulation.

The CDR3 loop is CATVILLNTGELFF. DNA of the CDR3: TGTGCCACCGTCATCCTTTTAAACACCGGGGAGCTGTTTTTT. The chain uses TRBV6-5 and TRBJ2-2; D unclear. The germline V gene has CDR1 MNHEY and CDR2 SVGAGI. V shed 10 bases and J shed 2 bases, with 14 bases lying between them. The CDR3 is 14 residues long.